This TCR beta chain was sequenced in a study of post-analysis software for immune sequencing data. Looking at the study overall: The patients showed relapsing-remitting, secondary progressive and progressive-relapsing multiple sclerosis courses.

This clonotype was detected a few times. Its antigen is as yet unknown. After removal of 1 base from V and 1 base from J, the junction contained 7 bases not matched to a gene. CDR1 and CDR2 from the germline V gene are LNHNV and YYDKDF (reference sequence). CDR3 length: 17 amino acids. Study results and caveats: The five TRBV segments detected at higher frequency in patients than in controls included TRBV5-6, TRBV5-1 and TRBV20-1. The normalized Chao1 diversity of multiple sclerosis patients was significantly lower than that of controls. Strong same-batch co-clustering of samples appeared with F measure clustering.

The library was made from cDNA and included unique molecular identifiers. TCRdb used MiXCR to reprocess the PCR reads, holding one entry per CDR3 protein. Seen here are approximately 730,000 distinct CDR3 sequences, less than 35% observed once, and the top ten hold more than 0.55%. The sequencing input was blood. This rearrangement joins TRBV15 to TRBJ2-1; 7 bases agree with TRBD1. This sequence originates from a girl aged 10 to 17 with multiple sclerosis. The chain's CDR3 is CATSRALQTGSYNEQFF. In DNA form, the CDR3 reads TGTGCCACCAGCAGAGCCCTACAGACAGGGTCCTACAATGAGCAGTTCTTC.